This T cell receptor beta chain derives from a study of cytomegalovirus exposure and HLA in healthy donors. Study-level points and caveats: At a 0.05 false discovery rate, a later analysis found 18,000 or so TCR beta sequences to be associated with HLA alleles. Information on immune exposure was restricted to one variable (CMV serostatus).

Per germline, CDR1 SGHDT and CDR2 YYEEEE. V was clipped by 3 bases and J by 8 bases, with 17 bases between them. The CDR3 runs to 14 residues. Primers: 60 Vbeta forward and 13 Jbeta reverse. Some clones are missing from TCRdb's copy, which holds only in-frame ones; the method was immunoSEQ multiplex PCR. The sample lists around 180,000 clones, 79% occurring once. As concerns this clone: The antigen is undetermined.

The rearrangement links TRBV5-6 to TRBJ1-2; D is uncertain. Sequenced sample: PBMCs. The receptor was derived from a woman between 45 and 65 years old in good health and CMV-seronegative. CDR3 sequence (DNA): TGTGCCAGCAGCTCGGTAGAGCTGGGAGGCGGCTACACCTTC. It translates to CASSSVELGGGYTF.